The clone carrying this T cell receptor beta chain was seen many times. MiXCR was run by TCRdb on the 5' RACE reads, yielding one entry per CDR3 protein. Among about 730,000 distinct CDR3 sequences, roughly 20% were seen once, and the ten largest hold more than 4%. The sample belongs to a study of identical twins. Germline V lookup: CDR1 SGHDT, CDR2 YYEEEE. The CDR3 spans 13 residues. The V end was cut by 4 bases, the J end by 16 bases, with 21 bases between. The same specimen was also included in a second study, on T cells expressing NK-cell markers. As that report states: One of eight sequenced donors was HCMV-seronegative; the other seven were seropositive. For several experiments, T cell sorting was restricted to the alpha-beta TCR population by means of an anti-gamma-delta TCR antibody. About 1.0-7.5% of CD8+ T cells in about 6 donors belonged to dominant NKG2C+ clonotypes.

The chain has TRBV5-6 and TRBJ2-1; no clear D gene. This receptor was taken from a woman younger than 35 in good health. What was sequenced was PBMCs. CDR3 in amino acids: CASSPVLGESPFF. The CDR3 DNA reads TGTGCCAGCAGCCCGGTCCTGGGCGAGAGTCCCTTCTTC. Complete variable domain (other parts from reference TRBV5-6 and TRBJ2-1): DAGVTQSPTHLIKTRGQQVTLRCSPKSGHDTVSWYQQALGQGPQFIFQYYEEEERQRGNFPDRFSGHQFPNYSSELNVNALLLGDSALYLCASSPVLGESPFFGPGTRLTVL.